This TCR beta chain derives from a study of T cell responses to AZD1222 COVID-19 vaccine. Study-wide context: Samples with a second dose at about 4 or about 12 weeks were pooled together. Overall study results and limits: Clonal diversity was possibly underestimated, and white British individuals and females predominated among donors. Without day 14 samples, only post-peak T cell repertoires were studied. The CD4 TCRs associated with vaccination extended across spike and predominated at 160-218 and 743-854.

A few counts support this clone. Its antigen is currently unknown. Clones were sequenced by immunoSEQ multiplex PCR, and TCRdb holds only the in-frame ones, with some missing. The profile shows about 120,000 clones, around 89% of them singletons. V was pared by 3 bases and J by 7 bases, with 15 bases of the junction left unmatched. The V gene's germline CDR1 is DFQATT and CDR2 SNEGSKA (reference sequence). The CDR3 extends over 18 amino acids. The sequencing used peripheral blood, collected on day 0 of AZD1222 vaccination. The source is an adult in good health. The V and J genes are TRBV20-1 and TRBJ1-6, with TRBD1 identical over 10 bases. The DNA for the CDR3 is TGCAGTGCTAGTTCGGCGACAGGGGGCTTAGGAGGGAATTCACCCCTCCACTTT. It is translated as CSASSATGGLGGNSPLHF.